The 6 T cell receptor beta chains below were found in one sample sequenced in a study of blood T cell repertoires in COVID-19. Measured with immunoSEQ multiplex PCR; TCRdb has only the in-frame clones, and not every one. The repertoire holds around 73,000 clones, with about four fifths as singletons. Sequenced sample: peripheral blood. All receptors come from a woman between 55 and 75 years old with acute or convalescent COVID-19.

This clone was seen a single time. V usage is TRBV9 and J usage is TRBJ1-1; no clear D. Germline CDR1 reads SGDLS; CDR2 reads YYNGEE. Trimming took off 0 bases at V and 1 base at J, with 10 bases between the two ends. CDR3 length: 15 amino acids. CDR3 amino acids: CASSVGPGGNTEAFF. In nucleotides, the CDR3 is TGTGCCAGCAGCGTAGGGCCGGGTGGGAACACTGAAGCTTTCTTT. Variable domain in full (rest from reference TRBV9 and TRBJ1-1): DSGVTQTPKHLITATGQRVTLRCSPRSGDLSVYWYQQSLDQGLQFLIQYYNGEERAKGNILERFSAQQFPDLHSELNLSSLELGDSALYFCASSVGPGGNTEAFFGQGTRLTVV.

In its sample, this clone was seen once. This chain links TRBV19 with TRBJ1-5; D gene uncertain. Trimming took 7 bases from V and 2 from J, leaving 15 bases between them. Looked up from germline, CDR1 is LNHDA and CDR2 is SQIVND (reference sequence). The CDR3 sequence is 15 residues long. In nucleotides, the CDR3 is TGTGCCAGTACCCTTGGGAGGGTTGGCAATCAGCCCCAGCATTTT. Translating gives CASTLGRVGNQPQHF.

The genes are TRBV2 and TRBJ1-6; 7 positions match TRBD1. The CDR3 is 14 residues long. In germline, CDR1 is SNHLY, CDR2 FYNNEI. Trimming at V came to 4 bases and at J to 10 bases, leaving 7 bases not matched to a gene. CDR3 region: CASSVTRGRSPLHF. CDR3 DNA: TGTGCCAGCAGTGTAACCAGGGGGAGGTCACCCCTCCACTTT.

CDR3 residues: CASIYTGTQLHF. The DNA of the CDR3 is TGTGCCAGCATTTACACCGGGACACAACTCCACTTT. The chain carries TRBV2 and TRBJ1-6; weak D call: TRBD1 (6 bases). Between the trimmed V and J ends, which lost 7 bases and 16 bases, there was a span of 17 bases. Per the germline V gene, CDR1 is SNHLY and CDR2 is FYNNEI. The CDR3 is 12 amino acids.

V is TRBV7-8 and J is TRBJ1-4; no reliable D call. V was cut by 6 bases and J by 0 bases, with 8 bases left in between. The CDR3 is 14 amino acids. Looked up from germline, CDR1 is SGHVS and CDR2 is FQNEAQ. CDR3 in amino acids: CASRPLATNEKLFF. CDR3 DNA sequence: TGTGCCAGCAGGCCTCTAGCAACTAATGAAAAACTGTTTTTT.

The rearrangement links TRBV10-3 to TRBJ2-7; the match to TRBD2 covers 14 bases. V lost 10 bases and J lost 1; bases outside the gene matches: 9. This CDR3 has 16 residues. Germline V gene data show CDR1 as ENHRY and CDR2 as SYGVKD. CDR3 in DNA: TGTGCCACAAAGGGGACTAGCGGGAGAGGGTCCTACGAGCAGTACTTC. Translated, it gives CATKGTSGRGSYEQYF.